Listed below are T cell receptor beta chains from one sample, sequenced in a study of T cell responses to AZD1222 COVID-19 vaccine. Assay used: immunoSEQ multiplex PCR; TCRdb lists only in-frame clones, some missing. The repertoire has 75,000 to 90,000 clones, approximately 92% of them found once; the top ten carry roughly 4.3%. Here the sequenced sample was peripheral blood, taken 28 days after the second AZD1222 dose. These receptors were collected from an adult who received the AZD1222 COVID-19 vaccine. Both conserved end residues are part of each CDR3. The D gene is left open where the match is weak. The listing skips clone size in some rows; elsewhere it reads once, few, many or a size class.

DNA: TGTGCCAGCAGTCGACGCTCGACTCTGAGCTCCTACAATGAGCAGTTCTTC
CDR3: CASSRRSTLSSYNEQFF
J: TRBJ2-1
D: -
V: TRBV2
size: -

DNA: TGCGCCAGCAGCTTGAGTGAGACCCAGTACTTC
CDR3: CASSLSETQYF
J: TRBJ2-5
D: -
V: TRBV5-1
size: -

DNA: TGTGCCAGTAGTATAAGTGGGCTAGCGGGATACTTCGGGGAGCTGTTTTTT
CDR3: CASSISGLAGYFGELFF
J: TRBJ2-2
D: TRBD2
V: TRBV19
size: -

DNA: TGTGCCAGCAGCCAGGTCCGGGACAGGGCGAAAGGGAACTATGGCTACACCTTC
CDR3: CASSQVRDRAKGNYGYTF
J: TRBJ1-2
D: TRBD1
V: TRBV7-7
size: -

DNA: TGCGCCAGCAGCCACGGACCGGGACAGGCGAACACTGAAGCTTTCTTT
CDR3: CASSHGPGQANTEAFF
J: TRBJ1-1
D: TRBD1
V: TRBV4-3
size: -

DNA: TGTGCCAGTAGCCGGCGGGAGGGTCTTAGCACAGATACGCAGTATTTT
CDR3: CASSRREGLSTDTQYF
J: TRBJ2-3
D: TRBD2
V: TRBV19
size: -

DNA: TGTGCCAGCGGGGAAACAGGGGATGGAAACACCATATATTTT
CDR3: CASGETGDGNTIYF
J: TRBJ1-3
D: TRBD1
V: TRBV7-2
size: -

DNA: TGTGCCAGTAGCGGGACTAGCGGGACCCAAGAGACCCAGTACTTC
CDR3: CASSGTSGTQETQYF
J: TRBJ2-5
D: TRBD2
V: TRBV19
size: -

DNA: TGTGCCAGCAGCTTAAGCCAAAGAGCTGGACGCCATACCTACGAGCAGTACTTC
CDR3: CASSLSQRAGRHTYEQYF
J: TRBJ2-7
D: -
V: TRBV7-3
size: -

DNA: TGTGCCAGCAGGGGACAGGGTAGCAATCAGCCCCAGCATTTT
CDR3: CASRGQGSNQPQHF
J: TRBJ1-5
D: TRBD1
V: TRBV6-5
size: -

DNA: TGTGCCAGCTCACCGGTGGCGGGGGATGTGAGCACAGATACGCAGTATTTT
CDR3: CASSPVAGDVSTDTQYF
J: TRBJ2-3
D: TRBD2
V: TRBV18
size: once

DNA: TGTGCCAGTAGCAGAGACAGGGCCACTGAAGCTTTCTTT
CDR3: CASSRDRATEAFF
J: TRBJ1-1
D: TRBD1
V: TRBV19
size: -

DNA: TGTGCCACCGGGGGCAGGATGGGGGGCCAAGAGACCCAGTACTTC
CDR3: CATGGRMGGQETQYF
J: TRBJ2-5
D: -
V: TRBV24-1
size: -

DNA: TGTGCCAGCAGTCCGACTCGGGGGTACACTTCCATGAACACTGAAGCTTTCTTT
CDR3: CASSPTRGYTSMNTEAFF
J: TRBJ1-1
D: -
V: TRBV21-1
size: -

DNA: TGTGCCATCATGGGAAACTCTGGAAACACCATATATTTT
CDR3: CAIMGNSGNTIYF
J: TRBJ1-3
D: -
V: TRBV10-3
size: -

DNA: TGTGCCAGCAGCTTAGTCGCCTATGGAGAGACCCAGTACTTC
CDR3: CASSLVAYGETQYF
J: TRBJ2-5
D: -
V: TRBV7-8
size: -

DNA: TGTGCCAGCAGTGAACACATAGAGACCCAGTACTTC
CDR3: CASSEHIETQYF
J: TRBJ2-5
D: -
V: TRBV6-1
size: -

DNA: TGTGCCAGCAGCCAAGAGAACAGGGGGCCAACTGGAAACACCATATATTTT
CDR3: CASSQENRGPTGNTIYF
J: TRBJ1-3
D: TRBD1
V: TRBV4-2
size: -

DNA: TGCAGCGTTGGTACAGTAAACTACGAGCAGTACTTC
CDR3: CSVGTVNYEQYF
J: TRBJ2-7
D: -
V: TRBV29-1
size: -

DNA: TGTGCCAGCATAGGGGCAACTAATGAAAAACTGTTTTTT
CDR3: CASIGATNEKLFF
J: TRBJ1-4
D: -
V: TRBV2
size: -

DNA: TGTGCCAGCAGCCAAGGACTAGCGATGCCAAGGGAGCTGTTTTTT
CDR3: CASSQGLAMPRELFF
J: TRBJ2-2
D: TRBD2
V: TRBV6-5
size: -

DNA: TGTGCCAGCTCACCGACGCCCCAAGAGACCCAGTACTTC
CDR3: CASSPTPQETQYF
J: TRBJ2-5
D: -
V: TRBV18
size: -

DNA: TGTGCCAGCTCACCACGGTTTGAGGATACGCAGTATTTT
CDR3: CASSPRFEDTQYF
J: TRBJ2-3
D: -
V: TRBV18
size: -

DNA: TGTGCCAGCAGCGAGACAGGATCCTATGGCTACACCTTC
CDR3: CASSETGSYGYTF
J: TRBJ1-2
D: -
V: TRBV12-3/TRBV12-4
size: -

DNA: TGCAGTGCTAGTGGGCCAGGCCTCCAAGAGACCCAGTACTTC
CDR3: CSASGPGLQETQYF
J: TRBJ2-5
D: -
V: TRBV20-1
size: -

DNA: TGTGCCAGCAGCCTAGATCTTGCCGGGATGAGGACCTTC
CDR3: CASSLDLAGMRTF
J: TRBJ1-2
D: -
V: TRBV3-1/TRBV3-2
size: -

DNA: TGTGCCAGTAGTAACACCGGCTCTGGGGCCAACGTCCTGACTTTC
CDR3: CASSNTGSGANVLTF
J: TRBJ2-6
D: -
V: TRBV19
size: -

DNA: TGTGCCAGTAGCGCGGGACAGGGGAACTATGGCTACACCTTC
CDR3: CASSAGQGNYGYTF
J: TRBJ1-2
D: TRBD1
V: TRBV19
size: -

DNA: TGTGCCAGCAGCTTGACAGGATCCAATTCACCCCTCCACTTT
CDR3: CASSLTGSNSPLHF
J: TRBJ1-6
D: -
V: TRBV11-2
size: -

DNA: TGTGCCAGCAGCTTAGAACAGGGGGTATGGGGCTACACCTTC
CDR3: CASSLEQGVWGYTF
J: TRBJ1-2
D: TRBD1
V: TRBV5-8
size: -

DNA: TGTGCCAGCAGCCGGGTCGCGAACACCGGGGAGCTGTTTTTT
CDR3: CASSRVANTGELFF
J: TRBJ2-2
D: -
V: TRBV7-7
size: -

DNA: TGTGCCAGCCCCCTGTTGACCTTTGCAGATACGCAGTATTTT
CDR3: CASPLLTFADTQYF
J: TRBJ2-3
D: -
V: TRBV6-5
size: -

DNA: TGTGCCATCCTCCTGACGGGAGTCGCCGGGGAGCTGTTTTTT
CDR3: CAILLTGVAGELFF
J: TRBJ2-2
D: -
V: TRBV7-2
size: -

DNA: TGTGCCAGCAACATAGAACAGGGTGCCCAGCCCCAGCATTTT
CDR3: CASNIEQGAQPQHF
J: TRBJ1-5
D: -
V: TRBV28
size: -

DNA: TGCGCCAGCAGCTTGGCACGGACAGGGGGTCTCGAGCAGTACTTC
CDR3: CASSLARTGGLEQYF
J: TRBJ2-7
D: TRBD1
V: TRBV5-1
size: -

DNA: TGCAGTGCTAGTTATCGTCCTAGCGGGCCGTACAATGAGCAGTTCTTC
CDR3: CSASYRPSGPYNEQFF
J: TRBJ2-1
D: TRBD2
V: TRBV20-1
size: -

DNA: TGTGCCATCAAGGGCTCCTACGAGCAGTACTTC
CDR3: CAIKGSYEQYF
J: TRBJ2-7
D: -
V: TRBV10-3
size: -

DNA: TGTGCCAGTAGCCTCACAGGGGATGACAATCAGCCCCAGCATTTT
CDR3: CASSLTGDDNQPQHF
J: TRBJ1-5
D: TRBD1
V: TRBV19
size: -

DNA: TGTGCCAGCAGCCAATCGGGACAGGGGCCCTCTGGCTACACCTTC
CDR3: CASSQSGQGPSGYTF
J: TRBJ1-2
D: TRBD1
V: TRBV16
size: -

DNA: TGTGCCAGCAGCTTCGCCCGGACAGGGAGTACGAGTAATGAAAAACTGTTTTTT
CDR3: CASSFARTGSTSNEKLFF
J: TRBJ1-4
D: TRBD1
V: TRBV5-5
size: -

DNA: TGTGCCAGCAGTTTTCTAGACAACGAATTCGGGCAGTTCTTC
CDR3: CASSFLDNEFGQFF
J: TRBJ2-1
D: -
V: TRBV28
size: -